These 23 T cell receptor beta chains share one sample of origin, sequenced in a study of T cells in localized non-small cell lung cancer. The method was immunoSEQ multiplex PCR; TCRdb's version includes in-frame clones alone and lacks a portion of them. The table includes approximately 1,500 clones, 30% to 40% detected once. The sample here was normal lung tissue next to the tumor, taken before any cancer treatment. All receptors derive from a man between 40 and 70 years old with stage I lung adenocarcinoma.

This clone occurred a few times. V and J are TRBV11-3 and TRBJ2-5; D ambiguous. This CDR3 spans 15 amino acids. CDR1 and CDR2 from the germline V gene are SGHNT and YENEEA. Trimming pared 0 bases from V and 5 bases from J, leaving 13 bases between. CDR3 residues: CASSLEWQHRETQYF. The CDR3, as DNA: TGTGCCAGCAGCTTAGAGTGGCAGCATCGGGAGACCCAGTACTTC.

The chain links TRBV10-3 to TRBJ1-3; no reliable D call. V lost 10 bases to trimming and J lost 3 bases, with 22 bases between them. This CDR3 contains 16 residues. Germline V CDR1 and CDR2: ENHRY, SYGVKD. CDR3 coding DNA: TGTGCCAGCCGACAAGGCGAAGCTTTTGGTGGAAACACCATATATTTT. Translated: CASRQGEAFGGNTIYF.

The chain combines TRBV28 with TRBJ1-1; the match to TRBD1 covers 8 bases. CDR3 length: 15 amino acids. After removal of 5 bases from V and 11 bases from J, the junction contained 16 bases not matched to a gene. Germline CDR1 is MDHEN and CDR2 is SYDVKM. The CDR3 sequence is CASSPGQAKTSGAFF. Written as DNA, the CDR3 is TGTGCCAGCAGTCCGGGACAGGCGAAAACGAGTGGGGCTTTCTTT.

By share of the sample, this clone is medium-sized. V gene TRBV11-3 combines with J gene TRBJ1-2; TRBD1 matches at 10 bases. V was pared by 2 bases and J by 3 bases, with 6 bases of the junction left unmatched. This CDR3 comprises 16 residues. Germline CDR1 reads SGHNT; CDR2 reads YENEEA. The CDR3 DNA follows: TGTGCCAGCAGCTTAACCAGACAGGGGGCTGACTATGGCTACACCTTC. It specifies CASSLTRQGADYGYTF.

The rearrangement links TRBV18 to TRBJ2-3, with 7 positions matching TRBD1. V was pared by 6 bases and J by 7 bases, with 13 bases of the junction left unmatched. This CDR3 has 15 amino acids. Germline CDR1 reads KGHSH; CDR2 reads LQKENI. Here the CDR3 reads CASSPGGASGYTQYF. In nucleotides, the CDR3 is TGTGCCAGCTCTCCAGGGGGTGCCTCGGGGTATACGCAGTATTTT.

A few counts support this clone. The CDR3 DNA is TGTGCCAGCAGCGCCACGGGACATTCCTCTGGAAACACCATATATTTT. This codes for CASSATGHSSGNTIYF. The V gene is TRBV9, the J gene TRBJ1-3, with a weak D call TRBD1 (6 bases). This CDR3 is built from 16 residues. V lost 3 bases and J lost 0, with 13 bases in between. Looked up from germline, CDR1 is SGDLS and CDR2 is YYNGEE. The full variable domain, completed using reference TRBV9 and TRBJ1-3, is DSGVTQTPKHLITATGQRVTLRCSPRSGDLSVYWYQQSLDQGLQFLIQYYNGEERAKGNILERFSAQQFPDLHSELNLSSLELGDSALYFCASSATGHSSGNTIYFGEGSWLTVV.

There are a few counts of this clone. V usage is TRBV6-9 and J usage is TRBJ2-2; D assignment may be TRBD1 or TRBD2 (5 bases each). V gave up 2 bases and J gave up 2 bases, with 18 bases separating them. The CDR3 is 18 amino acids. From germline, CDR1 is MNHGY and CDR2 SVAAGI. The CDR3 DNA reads TGTGCCAGCAGTTATGGGGGTGGTTCCACAAGAAACACCGGGGAGCTGTTTTTT. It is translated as CASSYGGGSTRNTGELFF.

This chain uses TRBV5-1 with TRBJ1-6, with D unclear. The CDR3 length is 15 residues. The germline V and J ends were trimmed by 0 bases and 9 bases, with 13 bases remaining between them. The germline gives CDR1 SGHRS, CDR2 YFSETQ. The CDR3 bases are TGCGCCAGCAGCTTGGTGTTGGGAGATGGTTCACCCCTCCACTTT. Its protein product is CASSLVLGDGSPLHF.

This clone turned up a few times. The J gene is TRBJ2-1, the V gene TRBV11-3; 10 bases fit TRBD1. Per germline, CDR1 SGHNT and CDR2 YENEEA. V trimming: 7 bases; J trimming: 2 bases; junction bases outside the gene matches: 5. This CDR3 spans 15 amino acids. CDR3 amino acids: CASTRTGGTYNEQFF. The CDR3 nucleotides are TGTGCCAGCACACGGACAGGGGGTACCTACAATGAGCAGTTCTTC. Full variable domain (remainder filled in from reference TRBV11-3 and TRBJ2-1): EAGVVQSPRYKIIEKKQPVAFWCNPISGHNTLYWYLQNLGQGPELLIRYENEEAVDDSQLPKDRFSAERLKGVDSTLKIQPAELGDSAVYLCASTRTGGTYNEQFFGPGTRLTVL.

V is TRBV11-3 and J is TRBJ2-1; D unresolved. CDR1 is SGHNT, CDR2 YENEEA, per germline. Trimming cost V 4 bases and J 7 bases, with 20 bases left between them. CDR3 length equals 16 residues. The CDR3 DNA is TGTGCCAGCAGCTCCTTTCTCGCCCCTATGGGTAATGAGCAGTTCTTC. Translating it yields CASSSFLAPMGNEQFF.

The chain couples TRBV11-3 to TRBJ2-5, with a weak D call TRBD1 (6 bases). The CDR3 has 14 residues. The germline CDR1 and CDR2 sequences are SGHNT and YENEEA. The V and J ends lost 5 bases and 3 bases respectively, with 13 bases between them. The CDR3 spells CASSPYGDKETQYF. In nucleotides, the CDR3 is TGTGCCAGCAGCCCCTATGGGGACAAAGAGACCCAGTACTTC.

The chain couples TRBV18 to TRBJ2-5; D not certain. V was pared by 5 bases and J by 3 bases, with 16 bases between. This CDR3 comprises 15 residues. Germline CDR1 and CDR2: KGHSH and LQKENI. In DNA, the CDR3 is TGTGCCAGCTCAGCCGTATACGACACCGAAGAGACCCAGTACTTC. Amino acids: CASSAVYDTEETQYF.

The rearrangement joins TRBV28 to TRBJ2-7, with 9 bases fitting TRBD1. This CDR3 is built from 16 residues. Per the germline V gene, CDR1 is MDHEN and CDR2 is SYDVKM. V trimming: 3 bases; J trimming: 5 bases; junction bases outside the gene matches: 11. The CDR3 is CASSLVQGQGRNEQYF. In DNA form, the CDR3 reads TGTGCCAGCAGTTTGGTCCAGGGACAGGGCAGGAACGAGCAGTACTTC. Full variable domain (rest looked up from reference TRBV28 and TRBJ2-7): DVKVTQSSRYLVKRTGEKVFLECVQDMDHENMFWYRQDPGLGLRLIYFSYDVKMKEKGDIPEGYSVSREKKERFSLILESASTNQTSMYLCASSLVQGQGRNEQYFGPGTRLTVT.

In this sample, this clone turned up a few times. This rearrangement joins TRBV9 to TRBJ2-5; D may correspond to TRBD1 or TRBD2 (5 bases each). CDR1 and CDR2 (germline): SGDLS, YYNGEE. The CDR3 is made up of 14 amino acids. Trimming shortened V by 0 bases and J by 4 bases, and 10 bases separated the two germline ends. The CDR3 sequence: CASSVGGMGETQYF. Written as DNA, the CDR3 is TGTGCCAGCAGCGTAGGGGGGATGGGAGAGACCCAGTACTTC. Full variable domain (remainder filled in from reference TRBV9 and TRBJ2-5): DSGVTQTPKHLITATGQRVTLRCSPRSGDLSVYWYQQSLDQGLQFLIQYYNGEERAKGNILERFSAQQFPDLHSELNLSSLELGDSALYFCASSVGGMGETQYFGPGTRLLVL.

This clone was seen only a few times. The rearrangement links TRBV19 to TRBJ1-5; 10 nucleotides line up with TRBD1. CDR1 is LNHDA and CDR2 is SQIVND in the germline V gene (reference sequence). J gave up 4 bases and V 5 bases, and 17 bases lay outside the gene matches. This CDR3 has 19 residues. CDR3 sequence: CASSLRGMEEGQGNQPQHF. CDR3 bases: TGTGCCAGTAGTCTCCGCGGAATGGAGGAGGGACAGGGGAATCAGCCCCAGCATTTT.

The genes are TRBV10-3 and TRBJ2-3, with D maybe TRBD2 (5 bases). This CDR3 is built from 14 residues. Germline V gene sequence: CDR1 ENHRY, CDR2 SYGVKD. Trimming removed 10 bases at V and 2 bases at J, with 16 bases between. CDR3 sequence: CASLMEAATDTQYF. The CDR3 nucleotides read TGTGCCAGCTTGATGGAAGCGGCCACAGATACGCAGTATTTT.

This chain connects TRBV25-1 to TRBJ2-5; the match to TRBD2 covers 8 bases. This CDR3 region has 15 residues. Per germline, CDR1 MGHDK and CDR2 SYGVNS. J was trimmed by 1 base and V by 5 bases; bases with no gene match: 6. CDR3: CASSPGLGPQETQYF. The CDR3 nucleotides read TGTGCCAGCAGTCCGGGACTAGGCCCCCAAGAGACCCAGTACTTC.

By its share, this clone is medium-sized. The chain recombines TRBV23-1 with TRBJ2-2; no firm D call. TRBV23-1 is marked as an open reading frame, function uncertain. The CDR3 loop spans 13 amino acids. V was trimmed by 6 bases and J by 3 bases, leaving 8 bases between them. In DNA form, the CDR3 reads TGCGCCAGCAGCCAGAAGGACACCGGGGAGCTGTTTTTT. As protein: CASSQKDTGELFF.

CDR3 in amino acids: CASSFGSLATNEKLFF. As DNA, the CDR3 is TGTGCCAGCAGCTTTGGTTCGCTTGCAACTAATGAAAAACTGTTTTTT. The genes are TRBV11-3 and TRBJ1-4; D is ambiguous. Looked up from germline, CDR1 is SGHNT and CDR2 is YENEEA. Trimming removed 3 bases at V and 0 bases at J, with 11 bases between. CDR3 size: 16 residues. Looking up the rest from reference TRBV11-3 and TRBJ1-4 gives the full variable domain: EAGVVQSPRYKIIEKKQPVAFWCNPISGHNTLYWYLQNLGQGPELLIRYENEEAVDDSQLPKDRFSAERLKGVDSTLKIQPAELGDSAVYLCASSFGSLATNEKLFFGSGTQLSVL.

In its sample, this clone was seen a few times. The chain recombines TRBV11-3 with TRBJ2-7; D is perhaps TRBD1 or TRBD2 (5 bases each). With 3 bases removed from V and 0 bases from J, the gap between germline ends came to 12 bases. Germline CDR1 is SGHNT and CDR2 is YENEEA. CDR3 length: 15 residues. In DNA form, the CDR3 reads TGTGCCAGCAGCTTGGGGACCGAAAGCTCCTACGAGCAGTACTTC. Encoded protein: CASSLGTESSYEQYF. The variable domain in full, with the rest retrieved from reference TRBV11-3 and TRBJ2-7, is EAGVVQSPRYKIIEKKQPVAFWCNPISGHNTLYWYLQNLGQGPELLIRYENEEAVDDSQLPKDRFSAERLKGVDSTLKIQPAELGDSAVYLCASSLGTESSYEQYFGPGTRLTVT.

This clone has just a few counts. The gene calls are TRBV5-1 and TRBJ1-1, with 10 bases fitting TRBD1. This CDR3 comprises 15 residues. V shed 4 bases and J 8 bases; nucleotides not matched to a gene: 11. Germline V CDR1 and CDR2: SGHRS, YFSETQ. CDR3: CASSPGDRGVLEAFF. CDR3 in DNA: TGCGCCAGCAGCCCTGGGGACAGGGGAGTGCTAGAAGCTTTCTTT.

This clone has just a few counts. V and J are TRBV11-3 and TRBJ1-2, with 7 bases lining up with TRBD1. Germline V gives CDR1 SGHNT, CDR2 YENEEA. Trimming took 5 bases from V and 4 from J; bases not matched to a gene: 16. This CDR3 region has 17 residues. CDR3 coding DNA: TGTGCCAGCAGCCAGCCAACTCAGGGAGGGGGCGTCTATGGCTACACCTTC. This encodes CASSQPTQGGGVYGYTF.

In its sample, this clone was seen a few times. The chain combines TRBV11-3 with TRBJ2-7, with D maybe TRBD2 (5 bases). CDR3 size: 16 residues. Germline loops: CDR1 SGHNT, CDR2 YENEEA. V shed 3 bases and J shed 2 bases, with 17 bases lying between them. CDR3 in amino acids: CASSFGGLGNPYEQYF. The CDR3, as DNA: TGTGCCAGCAGCTTTGGAGGTCTAGGGAACCCCTACGAGCAGTACTTC.